The present T cell receptor (beta chain) was sequenced within a study of response to subunit inactivated influenza vaccine. TCRdb called the RT-PCR reads again in MiXCR, with one record for every CDR3 protein. The sample holds 250,000 to 350,000 distinct CDR3 sequences, over 20% seen once. This TCR was sampled from a man aged 50-75 years who received an inactivated influenza vaccine. The sample was PBMCs from blood, taken less than 22 months after vaccination.

The CDR3 DNA reads as TGTGCCAGCAGGGGTGCAGGGACGGGTGAGCAGTACTTC. As protein: CASRGAGTGEQYF. J is TRBJ2-7 and V is TRBV28; the D gene could be TRBD1 or TRBD2 (5 bases each). This CDR3 is built from 13 residues. V was pared by 6 bases and J by 7 bases, with 16 bases between. Germline CDR1 MDHEN, CDR2 SYDVKM.